This section outlines one TCR beta chain sequence together with its context. The target antigen is unknown. Germline CDR1 reads MDHEN; CDR2 reads SYDVKM. The CDR3 length is 13 residues. V shed 2 bases, J shed 9 bases, and the junction held 6 bases outside the gene matches. This entry belongs to a study of cytomegalovirus exposure and HLA in healthy donors. Study-wide context: Earlier results showed 117 million unique TCR beta sequences derived from approximately 170 million T cells. Study-level points and caveats: Immune exposure information comprised only CMV serostatus. As a later analysis showed, a missense DCLRE1C variant was linked to trimming of TCR beta V- and J-genes. In a later analysis, at a false discovery rate of 0.05, over 15,000 TCR beta sequences were associated with HLA alleles.

This PCR relied on a set of 60 Vbeta primers and 13 Jbeta primers. Profiling relied on immunoSEQ multiplex PCR, and the TCRdb table lists in-frame clones only, not all of them. This table holds some 120,000 clones, 81% found once. This rearrangement joins TRBV28 to TRBJ2-7; 8 nucleotides match TRBD2. The clonotype comes from a woman in her thirties in good health and CMV-seronegative. The sample taken for sequencing was PBMCs. The CDR3 spells CASSLTGGIAQYF. The CDR3 DNA reads TGTGCCAGCAGTTTAACGGGAGGGATAGCGCAGTACTTC.